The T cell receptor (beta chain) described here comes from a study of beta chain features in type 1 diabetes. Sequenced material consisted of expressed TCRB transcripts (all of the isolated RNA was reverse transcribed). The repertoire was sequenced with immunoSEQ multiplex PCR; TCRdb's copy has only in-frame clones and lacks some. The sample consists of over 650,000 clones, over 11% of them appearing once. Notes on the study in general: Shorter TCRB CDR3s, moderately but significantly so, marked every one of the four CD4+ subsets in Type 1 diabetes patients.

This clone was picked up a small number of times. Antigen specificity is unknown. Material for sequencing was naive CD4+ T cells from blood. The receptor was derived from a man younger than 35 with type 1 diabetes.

Here the CDR3 reads CASSPSGGANVLTF. The CDR3 DNA reads TGTGCCAGCAGCCCCTCCGGCGGGGCCAACGTCCTGACTTTC. The V gene is TRBV7-9, the J gene TRBJ2-6; no reliable D call. Germline assignment: CDR1 SEHNR and CDR2 FQNEAQ (reference sequence). The CDR3 is made up of 14 amino acids. V was shortened by 5 bases and J by 4 bases, with 9 bases between the two germline ends.